This entry lists 25 T cell receptor beta chains sequenced from one sample in a study of tumor-infiltrating lymphocytes in primary liver carcinoma. Total RNA and DNA came together from roughly 20-30 mg of bulk tissue without cell sorting. The input was approximately 0.45 ug total RNA; TCR beta cDNA was made from it with a constant-region primer. For TCR beta, libraries were produced by three nested multiplex PCR rounds using slightly modified ARM-PCR. TRBV1-TRBV30 forward and Cbeta reverse primers drove the first two approximately 10-cycle rounds. TCRdb itself ran the multiplex PCR reads through MiXCR, one entry per CDR3 protein. The sample lists 100,000 to 150,000 distinct CDR3 sequences; 50% to 80% were seen once. The sequenced sample was liver tumor tissue from sampling region 3. The subset was: tumor region T3, left-lateral pole. These receptors were obtained from a woman aged 60-75 years with primary liver carcinoma and hepatitis B virus infection.

This clonotype was recorded only once. Given the absence of the conserved phenylalanine or tryptophan at the CDR3 end, a read error is likely. Because the CDR3's place on the DNA is in doubt, the DNA is left out and the CDR3 is given as listed by TCRdb. The rearrangement links TRBV4-2 to TRBJ2-1. In germline, CDR1 is LGHNA, CDR2 YNFKEQ. The CDR3 length is 13 residues, termini included. CDR3 in amino acids: CASSQGPNNEEFI.

Regarding this clonotype: This may be a read error, as it is one base from a much larger clone. The V gene is TRBV5-1, the J gene TRBJ2-1; D assignment may be TRBD1 or TRBD2 (5 bases each). This CDR3 contains 15 residues. Germline loops: CDR1 SGHRS, CDR2 YFSETQ. V was cut by 4 bases and J by 10 bases, with 21 bases left in between. This CDR3 reads CASSHIGTVRREQFF. The CDR3, as DNA: TGCGCCAGCAGCCATATCGGGACGGTTCGAAGAGAGCAGTTCTTC.

V is TRBV24-1 and J is TRBJ2-6; unclear D gene. Germline CDR1 reads KGHDR; CDR2 reads SFDVKD. With 2 bases removed from V and 2 bases from J, the gap between germline ends came to 12 bases. The CDR3 is made up of 17 amino acids. CDR3 region: CATSDSPGLTGANVLTF. CDR3 nucleotides: TGTGCCACCAGTGATTCCCCTGGTCTCACTGGGGCCAACGTCCTGACTTTC.

This clonotype came up many times. The chain joins TRBV6-1 to TRBJ1-2; D call uncertain. This CDR3 contains 15 residues. Trimming shortened V by 7 bases and J by 0 bases, and 15 bases separated the two germline ends. Germline V gene sequence: CDR1 MNHNS, CDR2 SASEGT. This chain's CDR3 is CASNTRASANYGYTF. The CDR3, as DNA: TGTGCCAGCAACACGAGGGCCTCAGCTAACTATGGCTACACCTTC.

This clonotype is judged medium-sized. This chain joins TRBV11-3 and TRBJ1-1; D ambiguous. Trimming cost V 2 bases and J 1 base, with 5 bases left between them. CDR1 and CDR2 from the germline V gene are SGHNT and YENEEA. The CDR3 totals 13 residues. As DNA, the CDR3 is TGTGCCAGCAGCTTAACCCCGAACACTGAAGCTTTCTTT. Translated: CASSLTPNTEAFF.

This clonotype appeared many times. The chain employs TRBV12-3 or TRBV12-4 and TRBJ2-1, with 8 nucleotides matching TRBD2. V shed 6 bases and J 0 bases; nucleotides not matched to a gene: 4. CDR3 length equals 15 residues. The CDR3 protein is CASRTGTSSYNEQFF. The CDR3 DNA follows: TGTGCCAGCAGAACCGGGACTAGCTCCTACAATGAGCAGTTCTTC.

In this sample, this clonotype turned up once. The conserved phenylalanine or tryptophan is not found at the CDR3 terminus, so this likely reflects a read error. The gene calls are TRBV11-2 and TRBJ2-1; D is unresolved. The CDR3 runs 13 residues. V lost 1 base, J lost 6 bases, and 7 bases lay in between. Per germline, CDR1 SGHAT and CDR2 FQNNGV. The CDR3 spells CASSLGFTNEQFL. CDR3 nucleotide sequence: TGTGCCAGCAGCTTAGGATTTACCAATGAGCAGTTCCTC.

For this clonotype: This CDR3 fails to terminate in the conserved phenylalanine or tryptophan, so it likely reflects a read error. The chain couples TRBV11-2 to TRBJ2-7; 8 bases align to TRBD2. Germline loops: CDR1 SGHAT, CDR2 FQNNGV. CDR3 length equals 18 residues. The CDR3 is CASSLHWVSLAGPYVQYL. The CDR3, as DNA: TGTGCCAGCAGCTTACATTGGGTCAGTCTAGCGGGTCCCTACGTGCAGTACCTC.

This clonotype is medium-sized in the sample. V usage is TRBV11-1 and J usage is TRBJ2-1; TRBD2 might be the D (5 bases). Trimming removed 6 bases at V and 7 bases at J, with 22 bases between. This CDR3 has 16 amino acids. The germline V gene has CDR1 SGHAT and CDR2 FQDESV (reference sequence). CDR3 protein: CASSQTASQSGNEQFF. For the CDR3, the DNA is TGTGCCAGCAGTCAAACCGCCAGCCAATCGGGGAATGAGCAGTTCTTC.

This clonotype was picked up many times. The gene calls are TRBV5-5 and TRBJ2-5, with 7 positions matching TRBD2. CDR1 SGHKS and CDR2 YYEKEE come from the germline V gene (reference sequence). The CDR3 runs 17 residues. V trimming: 1 base; J trimming: 5 bases; junction bases outside the gene matches: 14. The CDR3 sequence is CASSLSRRGISGETQYF. The CDR3 DNA follows: TGTGCCAGCAGCTTGTCCCGCCGGGGTATTAGCGGGGAGACCCAGTACTTC.

Points on this clonotype: This may be a read error, as it is one base from a much larger clone. The chain uses TRBV28 and TRBJ1-2, with D possibly being TRBD1 (6 bases). The CDR3 is 12 residues long. The germline V gene encodes CDR1 MDHEN and CDR2 SYDVKM. CDR3 in amino acids: CASTLQGRGYTF. CDR3 sequence (DNA): TGTGCCAGCACTTTACAGGGACGCGGCTACACCTTC.

A word on this clonotype: A much larger clone lies a single base off, so this may be a read error. The chain combines TRBV4-1 with TRBJ2-2; D is unclear. This CDR3 region has 14 residues. The germline CDR1 and CDR2 sequences are MGHRA and YSYEKL. CDR3 coding DNA: TGCGCCAGCAGCCAAGATTCCCGCACCTGGGAGCTGTTTTTT. Amino acid sequence: CASSQDSRTWELFF.

This CDR3 reads CASSSWAVPNEKLFF. The CDR3 nucleotides read TGTGCCAGCAGCTCCTGGGCAGTACCTAATGAAAAACTGTTTTTT. The chain carries TRBV7-9 and TRBJ1-4; D is undetermined. CDR3 length: 15 amino acids. V dropped 4 bases and J dropped 3 bases, with 12 bases sitting between them. Germline assignment: CDR1 SEHNR and CDR2 FQNEAQ (reference sequence).

On this clonotype: A much larger clone differs by one base, so this may be a read error. The V gene is TRBV5-6, the J gene TRBJ1-2; D gene unclear. The CDR3 totals 13 residues. Germline CDR1 is SGHDT and CDR2 is YYEEEE. CDR3 protein: CASSLGQLYDYTF. CDR3 DNA: TGTGCCAGCAGCTTGGGGCAACTCTATGACTACACCTTC.

This clonotype was recorded at least ten times. This sequence joins TRBV6-5 and TRBJ1-5; D gene uncertain. V lost 0 bases, J lost 9 bases, and 15 bases lay in between. This CDR3 is built from 15 residues. The germline CDR1 and CDR2 sequences are MNHEY and SVGAGI. The chain's CDR3 is CASSYSFTGEAPQHF. Written as DNA, the CDR3 is TGTGCCAGCAGTTACTCGTTTACGGGAGAGGCGCCCCAGCATTTT.

As for this clonotype: A read error may produce the germline difference seen at one junction end. The CDR3 DNA follows: TGCGCCAGAAGCCAAGATCGCGGTAGCGTGGGCGAGCGGTACTTC. Translating gives CARSQDRGSVGERYF. J is TRBJ2-7 and V is TRBV4-1, with D maybe TRBD2 (5 bases). Germline V gene sequence: CDR1 MGHRA, CDR2 YSYEKL. CDR3 length: 15 amino acids.

The gene calls are TRBV11-2 and TRBJ1-1; 7 bases map to TRBD1. Looked up from germline, CDR1 is SGHAT and CDR2 is FQNNGV. The junction had 17 bases not matched to a gene; V was cut back by 5 bases and J by 11 bases. The CDR3 totals 15 residues. CDR3 sequence: CASSRRDRTNTDAFF. Written as DNA, the CDR3 is TGTGCCAGCAGCCGACGGGACAGAACGAACACCGATGCTTTCTTT.

With respect to this clonotype: No conserved phenylalanine or tryptophan ends this CDR3, so it is likely a read error. V is TRBV29-1 and J is TRBJ2-7, with D perhaps TRBD2 (6 bases). Germline V gene data show CDR1 as SQVTM and CDR2 as ANQGSEA. The CDR3 runs to 12 residues. Here the CDR3 reads CSVGGGSYEQYS. The CDR3 DNA reads TGCAGCGTCGGGGGAGGCTCCTATGAGCAGTACTCA.

This clonotype has just a few counts. This may be a read error: a much more frequent sequence differs by one nucleotide. This chain uses TRBV4-2 with TRBJ1-1; the D is unclear. Per the germline V gene, CDR1 is LGHNA and CDR2 is YNFKEQ. The CDR3 is 11 residues long. CDR3 sequence (DNA): TGTGCCAGCAGCCAGAACACTGAAGCTGTCTTT. Protein: CASSQNTEAVF.

The chain combines TRBV28 with TRBJ2-1, with a weak D call TRBD2 (7 bases). Trimming left V 4 bases short and J 5 bases short, with 21 bases between. In germline, CDR1 is MDHEN, CDR2 SYDVKM. The CDR3 is 17 residues long. CDR3 sequence reads: CASSSALGGAPNNEQFF. For the CDR3, the DNA is TGTGCCAGCAGTTCGGCATTGGGGGGGGCTCCTAACAATGAGCAGTTCTTC.

With respect to this clonotype: A read error may be the cause here, since a much bigger clone is one base away. This sequence joins TRBV12-3 or TRBV12-4 and TRBJ2-2, with TRBD2 matching over 7 bases. This CDR3 region has 16 residues. The CDR3 bases are TGTGCCAGCAGATCCCTCCTAGCGGCGAACACCGGGGAGCTGCTTTTT. Amino acid sequence: CASRSLLAANTGELLF.

This clonotype was seen ten or more times. This chain connects TRBV10-3 to TRBJ2-7, with a possible D match to TRBD1 (6 bases). Looked up from germline, CDR1 is ENHRY and CDR2 is SYGVKD. Trimming shortened V by 4 bases and J by 0 bases, and 22 bases separated the two germline ends. The CDR3 is 18 residues long. The CDR3 loop is CAISGRGQNAETSYEQYF. The DNA of the CDR3 is TGTGCCATCAGTGGCCGGGGACAAAACGCCGAGACCTCCTACGAGCAGTACTTC.

This chain joins TRBV28 and TRBJ2-1, with 7 bases lining up with TRBD2. With 10 bases clipped from V and 0 bases from J, the junction kept 18 bases outside the gene matches. The length of the CDR3 is 18 residues. The germline gives CDR1 MDHEN, CDR2 SYDVKM. DNA for the CDR3: TGTGCCATCCGATTCTGGGGGGGACGGTCTAGCTCCTACAATGAGCAGTTCTTC. Its protein is CAIRFWGGRSSSYNEQFF. The full variable domain, completed using reference TRBV28 and TRBJ2-1, is DVKVTQSSRYLVKRTGEKVFLECVQDMDHENMFWYRQDPGLGLRLIYFSYDVKMKEKGDIPEGYSVSREKKERFSLILESASTNQTSMYLCAIRFWGGRSSSYNEQFFGPGTRLTVL.

Regarding this clonotype: One junction end disagrees with the germline gene, perhaps due to a read error. The chain couples TRBV12-3 or TRBV12-4 to TRBJ1-5; 9 nucleotides match TRBD1. The CDR3 consists of 15 residues. CDR3 sequence reads: CASSPGTGRNKPQHF. The CDR3 DNA reads as TGTGCCAGCAGCCCCGGGACAGGGCGCAATAAGCCCCAGCATTTT.

The chain carries TRBV6-6 and TRBJ2-7; 7 nucleotides agree with TRBD1. CDR3 length: 13 residues. V dropped 7 bases and J dropped 5; count of bases not matched to a gene: 8. The V gene's germline CDR1 is MNHNY and CDR2 SVGAGI (reference sequence). CDR3 sequence: CASTGTEGNEQYF. CDR3 coding DNA: TGTGCCAGCACAGGGACAGAGGGCAACGAGCAGTACTTC.